The subject of this entry is one T cell receptor beta chain. The table came from immunoSEQ multiplex PCR; TCRdb's copy has only in-frame clones and leaves some out. This sample has around 2,000,000 clones; roughly 94% occur once, and the top ten carry roughly 1.1%. Germline-derived CDR1 and CDR2 are SGHVS and FQNEAQ. The CDR3 has 16 amino acids. The ends were cut back, 0 bases at V and 4 bases at J, with 16 bases in the middle. Positively selected for CCR7, the CD45RO-negative cells used as naive CD8 cells excluded terminally differentiated effector memory CD45RA+ cells. These data belong to a study of shared clonotypes between healthy human individuals.

This sequence was found in a man between 18 and 35 years old in good health. V is TRBV7-8 and J is TRBJ2-7; perhaps TRBD1 as D (5 bases). The specimen was naive CD8+ T cells sorted from blood. The CDR3 sequence is CASSLAVEQTEYEQYF. The CDR3 bases are TGTGCCAGCAGCTTAGCGGTTGAGCAGACAGAGTACGAGCAGTACTTC.